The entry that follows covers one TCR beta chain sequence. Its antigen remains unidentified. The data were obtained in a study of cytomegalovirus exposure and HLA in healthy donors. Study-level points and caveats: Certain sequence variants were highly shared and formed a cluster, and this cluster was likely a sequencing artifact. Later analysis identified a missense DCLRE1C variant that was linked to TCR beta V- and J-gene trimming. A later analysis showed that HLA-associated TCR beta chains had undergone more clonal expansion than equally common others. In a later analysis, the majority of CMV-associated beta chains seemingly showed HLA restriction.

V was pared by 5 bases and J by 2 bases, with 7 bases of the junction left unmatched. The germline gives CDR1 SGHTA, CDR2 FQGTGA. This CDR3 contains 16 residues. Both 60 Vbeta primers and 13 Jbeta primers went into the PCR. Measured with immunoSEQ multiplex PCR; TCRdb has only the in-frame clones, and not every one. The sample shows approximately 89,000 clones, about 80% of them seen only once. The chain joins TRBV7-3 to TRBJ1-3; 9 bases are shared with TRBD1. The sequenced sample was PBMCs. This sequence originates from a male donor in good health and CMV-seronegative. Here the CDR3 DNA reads TGTGCCAGCAGCGCCGCCGGGACAGGGACTGGAAACACCATATATTTT. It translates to CASSAAGTGTGNTIYF.